This T cell receptor (beta chain) is drawn from a study of blood T cell repertoires in COVID-19. On the study more broadly: T cells, B-cell-depleted T cells, or PBMCs provided the cDNA or gDNA that served as material.

The cohort comprised adults aged 18 to 89 years residing in 20 to 25 US areas. Symptom resolution, clearance, or two negative PCRs marked the recovered donors of Cohort 3. In the original processing: Estimation of nucleated cell counts relied on the amplification of reference gene primers. This table comes from immunoSEQ multiplex PCR, and its TCRdb copy is limited to in-frame clones, with some not included. The D gene and trimming were derived from the DNA, and the V and J assignments and clone size from that table. The sample contains under 200,000 clones, over 75% of which appear only once. In this sample, this clone turned up once. CDR3 size: 14 residues. Germline V gene lookup returns CDR1 KGHDR and CDR2 SFDVKD. Between the trimmed V and J ends, which lost 4 bases and 5 bases, there was a span of 12 bases.

Sequencing used PBMCs or T cells enriched from blood (not recorded which). The sequence derives from a man aged 50-59 years who had recovered from COVID-19. The V gene is TRBV24-1, the J gene TRBJ2-3, with D hard to call. The CDR3 DNA is TGTGCCACCAGTGACCTCACAGAGAGAGATACGCAGTATTTT. It is translated as CATSDLTERDTQYF.